What follows are 14 T cell receptor beta chains derived from one specimen sequenced in a study of T cells after yellow fever vaccination. MiXCR, run by TCRdb on the 5' RACE reads, gives a single entry per CDR3 protein. The sample includes 350,000 to 550,000 distinct CDR3 sequences, roughly 20% of them seen just once. Sequencing was performed on PBMCs, taken before the yellow fever booster vaccination. These receptors were taken from a young man who received the YFV17D yellow fever vaccine.

At least ten counts were recorded for this clonotype. The V and J genes are TRBV29-1 and TRBJ2-3; D might be TRBD1 (5 bases). Germline V gives CDR1 SQVTM, CDR2 ANQGSEA. This CDR3 is 12 amino acids long. Trimming shortened V by 5 bases and J by 2 bases, and 8 bases separated the two germline ends. Written as DNA, the CDR3 is TGCAGCGTTTCAGGGAACACAGATACGCAGTATTTT. It yields the protein CSVSGNTDTQYF.

This clonotype was observed a handful of times. The rearrangement links TRBV6-6 to TRBJ2-2; weak D call: TRBD1 (5 bases). The length of the CDR3 is 14 residues. V lost 2 bases and J 3 bases, leaving 7 bases between the germline ends. Germline CDR1 MNHNY, CDR2 SVGAGI (reference sequence). The chain's CDR3 is CASSYRGDTGELFF. The CDR3 nucleotides read TGTGCCAGCAGTTACAGGGGTGACACCGGGGAGCTGTTTTTT.

The chain has TRBV7-9 and TRBJ2-1, with a tentative D call TRBD2 (10 bases). This CDR3 spans 16 amino acids. V was clipped by 2 bases and J by 7 bases, with 18 bases between them. CDR1 and CDR2 (germline): SEHNR, FQNEAQ (reference sequence). This CDR3 is CASSLRSGGTGNEQFF. The CDR3 DNA sequence: TGTGCCAGCAGCTTACGTAGCGGGGGGACAGGGAATGAGCAGTTCTTC.

J is TRBJ2-5 and V is TRBV5-1, with 11 bases aligning to TRBD1. The CDR3 is 16 residues long. J lost 9 bases, V lost 3 bases, and 13 bases had no gene match. CDR1 and CDR2 from the germline V gene are SGHRS and YFSETQ. CDR3 residues: CASSSDRGPLDTAQYF. In DNA, the CDR3 is TGCGCCAGCAGCTCGGACAGGGGGCCCCTGGACACGGCCCAGTACTTC.

This sequence joins TRBV7-9 and TRBJ2-3; D uncertain. The CDR3 contains 15 residues. In germline, CDR1 is SEHNR, CDR2 FQNEAQ (reference sequence). The V gene lost 5 bases and the J gene lost 2 bases, with 14 bases spanning the gap. CDR3 amino acids: CASSVVAGNTDTQYF. The CDR3 DNA is TGTGCCAGCAGCGTGGTGGCAGGAAACACAGATACGCAGTATTTT.

This clonotype was counted only a few times. J is TRBJ2-3 and V is TRBV20-1, with 10 nucleotides matching TRBD2. The CDR3 contains 14 residues. J was trimmed by 3 bases and V by 6 bases; bases with no gene match: 6. Germline CDR1 and CDR2: DFQATT and SNEGSKA (reference sequence). Here the CDR3 DNA reads TGCAGTGCCCCTCTAGCGGGGGCGACAGATACGCAGTATTTT. It specifies CSAPLAGATDTQYF.

This clonotype was detected only a few times. The chain has TRBV4-3 and TRBJ1-1, with D maybe TRBD1 (5 bases). Per germline, CDR1 LGHNA and CDR2 YSLEER. V shed 2 bases and J shed 0 bases, with 22 bases lying between them. The CDR3 runs 19 residues. The CDR3 loop reads CASSQLSRDLRGMNTEAFF. For the CDR3, the DNA is TGCGCCAGCAGCCAACTCTCCCGGGACCTCCGGGGCATGAACACTGAAGCTTTCTTT.

The chain combines TRBV4-3 with TRBJ2-3; no reliable D call. Trimming took off 0 bases at V and 5 bases at J, with 6 bases between the two ends. The CDR3 is made up of 13 amino acids. Germline V gene lookup returns CDR1 LGHNA and CDR2 YSLEER. For the CDR3, the DNA is TGCGCCAGCAGCCAAGATATAGGAGATACGCAGTATTTT. Translation: CASSQDIGDTQYF.

Here the CDR3 reads CASNIHLRSMSAQHF. CDR3 DNA sequence: TGTGCCAGTAACATACACCTACGTTCTATGAGTGCCCAGCATTTT. V usage is TRBV19 and J usage is TRBJ1-5; D unclear. This CDR3 contains 15 residues. CDR1 LNHDA and CDR2 SQIVND come from the germline V gene (reference sequence). Deletions cut 7 bases from V and 11 bases from J, with 24 bases between.

The chain recombines TRBV4-3 with TRBJ1-1; 8 nucleotides agree with TRBD1. The CDR3 covers 16 residues. Germline CDR1 is LGHNA and CDR2 is YSLEER. Trimming removed 3 bases from V and 1 base from J; junction bases left unmatched: 7. This chain's CDR3 is CASSQYSGTGNTEAFF. The CDR3 DNA follows: TGCGCCAGCAGCCAGTATTCCGGGACAGGGAACACTGAAGCTTTCTTT.

The V call is TRBV18, the J call TRBJ1-2; possibly TRBD1 for D (5 bases). The germline CDR1 and CDR2 sequences are KGHSH and LQKENI. CDR3 size: 16 residues. V was trimmed by 2 bases and J by 0 bases, leaving 13 bases between them. CDR3 protein: CASSPGASEPNYGYTF. The CDR3 region has the DNA TGTGCCAGCTCACCAGGGGCTTCAGAACCTAACTATGGCTACACCTTC. The variable domain in full, with the rest retrieved from reference TRBV18 and TRBJ1-2, is NAGVMQNPRHLVRRRGQEARLRCSPMKGHSHVYWYRQLPEEGLKFMVYLQKENIIDESGMPKERFSAEFPKEGPSILRIQQVVRGDSAAYFCASSPGASEPNYGYTFGSGTRLTVV.

This clonotype was counted only a few times. This sequence joins TRBV3-1 and TRBJ2-2; D is unresolved. CDR1 and CDR2 from the germline V gene are LGHDT and YNNKEL (reference sequence). The CDR3 length is 13 residues. V lost 8 bases to trimming and J lost 4 bases, with 11 bases between them. CDR3 coding DNA: TGTGCCAGCTGGGCTAGGGCCACCGGGGAGCTGTTTTTT. Amino acid sequence: CASWARATGELFF.

A few counts support this clonotype. The chain recombines TRBV29-1 with TRBJ2-3; D may match TRBD1 or TRBD2 (5 bases each). Trimming pared 6 bases from V and 9 bases from J, leaving 19 bases between. CDR3 length: 13 residues. Germline V lookup: CDR1 SQVTM, CDR2 ANQGSEA. This CDR3 is CSVRLSLGDTQYF. In DNA form, the CDR3 reads TGCAGCGTCCGCCTCTCGTTGGGGGACACGCAGTATTTT.

This clonotype was counted many times. This sequence joins TRBV6-4 and TRBJ2-1; unclear D gene. V was shortened by 6 bases and J by 6 bases, with 12 bases between the two germline ends. From germline, CDR1 is MRHNA and CDR2 SNTAGT. The CDR3 runs 13 residues. CDR3 region: CASSPGVANEQFF. CDR3 nucleotides: TGTGCCAGCAGCCCGGGTGTCGCCAATGAGCAGTTCTTC.